This T cell receptor (beta chain) was recorded in a study of OX40 agonist ivuxolimab in advanced cancers. Study-level background: Partial response was recorded in three patients: one hepatocellular carcinoma and two cutaneous melanoma cases.

Trimming left V 0 bases short and J 9 bases short, with 18 bases between. Germline V lookup: CDR1 SGHRS, CDR2 YFSETQ. CDR3 length equals 15 residues. This table comes from immunoSEQ multiplex PCR, and its TCRdb copy is limited to in-frame clones, with some not included. The sample yields around 39,000 clones, approximately 79% seen once. The specimen was CD4+ or CD8+ T cells sorted from blood, collected in a trial of the OX40 agonist ivuxolimab. The chain uses TRBV5-1 and TRBJ1-2; D may be TRBD1 (5 bases). This clonotype originated in an adult with an advanced solid tumor such as melanoma, head and neck, liver or kidney cancer. The CDR3 spells CASSLDAGQGFRYTF. In DNA, the CDR3 is TGCGCCAGCAGCTTGGATGCGGGGCAGGGATTTCGCTACACCTTC.